The clone carrying this T cell receptor beta chain was detected many times. Germline loops: CDR1 DFQATT, CDR2 SNEGSKA (reference sequence). This CDR3 has 13 residues. Trimming cost V 0 bases and J 4 bases, with 7 bases left between them. This specimen belongs to a study of spatial heterogeneity in lung cancer. TCRdb called the 5' RACE reads again in MiXCR, with one record for every CDR3 protein. The sample carries about 48,000 distinct CDR3 sequences, under 6% recorded once. The time point: sample taken at primary tumor resection. Tumor, nontumor lung or frozen PBMC supplied whole RNA, sequenced without sorting.

The rearrangement links TRBV20-1 to TRBJ1-5; the D is unclear. This TCR derives from a male donor with early-stage non-small cell lung cancer. The sample was PBMCs, taken at surgery. The CDR3 loop is CSARDPGNQPQHF. CDR3 DNA sequence: TGCAGTGCTAGAGATCCCGGGAATCAGCCCCAGCATTTT.